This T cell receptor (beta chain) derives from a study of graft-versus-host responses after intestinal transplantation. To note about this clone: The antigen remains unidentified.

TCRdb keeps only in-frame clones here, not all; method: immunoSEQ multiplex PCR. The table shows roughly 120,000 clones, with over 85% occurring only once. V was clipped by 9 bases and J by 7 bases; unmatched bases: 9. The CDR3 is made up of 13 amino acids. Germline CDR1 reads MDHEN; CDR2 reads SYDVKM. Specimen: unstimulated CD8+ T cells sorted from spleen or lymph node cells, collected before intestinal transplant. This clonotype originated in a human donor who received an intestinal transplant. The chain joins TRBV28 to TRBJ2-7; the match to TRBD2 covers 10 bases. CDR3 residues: CASRTSGELEQYF. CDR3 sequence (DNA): TGTGCCAGTCGGACTAGCGGTGAGCTAGAGCAGTACTTC.